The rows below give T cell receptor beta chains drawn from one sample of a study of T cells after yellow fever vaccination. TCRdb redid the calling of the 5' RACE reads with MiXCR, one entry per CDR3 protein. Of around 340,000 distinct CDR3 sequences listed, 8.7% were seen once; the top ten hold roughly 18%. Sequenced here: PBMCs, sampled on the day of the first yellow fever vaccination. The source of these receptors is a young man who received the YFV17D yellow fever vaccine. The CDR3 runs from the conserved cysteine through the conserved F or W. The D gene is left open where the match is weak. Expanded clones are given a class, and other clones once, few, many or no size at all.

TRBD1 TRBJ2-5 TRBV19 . TGTGCCAGTAGCCCCCGGGTCGACAGGGGAGCGCTTAAGACCCAGTACTTC CASSPRVDRGALKTQYF
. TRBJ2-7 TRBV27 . TGTGCCAGTAAACACCTCTACGAGCAGTACTTC CASKHLYEQYF
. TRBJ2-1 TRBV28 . TGTGCCAGCAGTATAGGGGGCGCGGGGAGACGGGGTGAGCAGTTCTTC CASSIGGAGRRGEQFF
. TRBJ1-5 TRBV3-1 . TGTGCCAGCAGCGACAGGTTGAGCAATCAGCCCCAGCATTTT CASSDRLSNQPQHF
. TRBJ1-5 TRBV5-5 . TGTGCCAGCAGCTTGGAGGACGGACGAGGGCAGCCCCAGCATTTT CASSLEDGRGQPQHF
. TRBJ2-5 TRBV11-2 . TGTGCCAGCAGCTTAGGCGCAGGGGGGGTTCGTGAGACCCAGTACTTC CASSLGAGGVRETQYF
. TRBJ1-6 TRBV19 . TGTGCCAGTAGTATGCGACCATATAATTCACCCCTCCACTTT CASSMRPYNSPLHF
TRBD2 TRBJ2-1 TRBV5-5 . TGTGCCAGCAGCTGGATAGCGGGGCTCTACAATGAGCAGTTCTTC CASSWIAGLYNEQFF
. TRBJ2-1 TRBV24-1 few TGTGCCACCAGTGGCCGGGGGGCTCCCTACAATGAGCAGTTCTTC CATSGRGAPYNEQFF
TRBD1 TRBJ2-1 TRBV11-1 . TGTGCCAGCAGCCATCCCGGGACAGGGGGCGCAAACGCCTACAATGAGCAGTTCTTC CASSHPGTGGANAYNEQFF
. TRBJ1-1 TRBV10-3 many TGTGCCATCAGGGAAGGGGGGAAGAACACTGAAGCTTTCTTT CAIREGGKNTEAFF
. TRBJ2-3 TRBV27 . TGTGCCAGCAGTCACCGGGCCCCGGATACGCAGTATTTT CASSHRAPDTQYF
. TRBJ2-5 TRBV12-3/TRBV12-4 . TGTGCCAGCAGTTTAATCTGGGGGGGGCGTGCAGAGACCCAGTACTTC CASSLIWGGRAETQYF
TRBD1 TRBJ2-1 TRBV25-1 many TGTGCCAGCAGGAATTATGGGACAGGGGACAATGAGCAGTTCTTC CASRNYGTGDNEQFF
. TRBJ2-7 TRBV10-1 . TGCGCCAGCAGTGAGGTGTCGGCGGCATACCTCTACGAGCAGTACTTC CASSEVSAAYLYEQYF
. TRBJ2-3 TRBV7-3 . TGTGCCAGCAGCTCCGGCGACAGTCCCATGACGGCAGATACGCAGTATTTT CASSSGDSPMTADTQYF
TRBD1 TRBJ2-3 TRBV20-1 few TGCAGTGCTAGACTCGGACAGGGACAAGATACGCAGTATTTT CSARLGQGQDTQYF
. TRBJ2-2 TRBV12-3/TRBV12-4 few TGTGCCACCAGGGACACCTCGGGCACCGGGGAGCTGTTTTTT CATRDTSGTGELFF
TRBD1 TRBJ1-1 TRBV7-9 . TGTGCCAGCAGCTTGGAGACAGGGGGCAAGACTGAAGCTTTCTTT CASSLETGGKTEAFF
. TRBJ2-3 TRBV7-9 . TGTGCCAGCGGGGGACCCGTGGTCACAGATACGCAGTATTTT CASGGPVVTDTQYF
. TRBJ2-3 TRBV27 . TGTGCCAGCAGGGGGGGCACAGATACGCAGTATTTT CASRGGTDTQYF
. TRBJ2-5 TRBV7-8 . TGTGCCAGCAGCTTAGATGACTACTACCTGGCCCAGTACTTC CASSLDDYYLAQYF
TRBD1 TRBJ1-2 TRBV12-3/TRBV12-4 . TGTGCCAGCAGCAAAACAGGGGTCAAAAACTATGGCTACACCTTC CASSKTGVKNYGYTF
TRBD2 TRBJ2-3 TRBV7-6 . TGTGCCAGCAGCCTAATGGGACTATTCGATACGCAGTATTTT CASSLMGLFDTQYF
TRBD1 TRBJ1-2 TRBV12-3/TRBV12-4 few TGTGCCAGCAGTTTCCCGGGACAGGGAGACTATGGCTACACCTTC CASSFPGQGDYGYTF
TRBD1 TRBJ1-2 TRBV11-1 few TGTGCCAGCAGCTTACCGGGACAGGGGGCTAAGGGTAACTATGGCTACACCTTC CASSLPGQGAKGNYGYTF
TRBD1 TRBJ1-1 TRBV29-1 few TGCAGCGCTGGGACAGGCGGGAAGACTGAAGCTTTCTTT CSAGTGGKTEAFF